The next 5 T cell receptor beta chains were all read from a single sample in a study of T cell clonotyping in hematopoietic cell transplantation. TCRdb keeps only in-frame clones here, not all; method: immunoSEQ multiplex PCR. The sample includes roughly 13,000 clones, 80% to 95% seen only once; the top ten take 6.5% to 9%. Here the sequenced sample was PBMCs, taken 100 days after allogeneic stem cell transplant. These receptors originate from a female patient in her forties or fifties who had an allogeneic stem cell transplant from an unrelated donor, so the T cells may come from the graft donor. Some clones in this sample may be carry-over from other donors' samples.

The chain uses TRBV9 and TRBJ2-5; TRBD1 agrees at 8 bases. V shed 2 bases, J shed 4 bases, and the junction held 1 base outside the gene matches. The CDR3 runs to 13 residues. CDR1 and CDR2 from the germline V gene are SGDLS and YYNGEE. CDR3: CASSVTGGETQYF. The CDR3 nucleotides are TGTGCCAGCAGCGTCACAGGGGGAGAGACCCAGTACTTC.

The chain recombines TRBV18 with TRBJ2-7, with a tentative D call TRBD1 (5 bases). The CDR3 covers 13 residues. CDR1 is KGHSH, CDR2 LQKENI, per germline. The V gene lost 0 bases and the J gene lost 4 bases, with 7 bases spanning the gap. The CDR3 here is CASSPPGPYEQYF. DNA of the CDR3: TGTGCCAGCTCACCACCGGGGCCTTACGAGCAGTACTTC.

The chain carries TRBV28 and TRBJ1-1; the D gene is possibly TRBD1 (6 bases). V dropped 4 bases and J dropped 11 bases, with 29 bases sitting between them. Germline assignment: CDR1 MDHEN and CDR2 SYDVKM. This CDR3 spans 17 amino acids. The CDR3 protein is CASSSISSDRGTRSAFF. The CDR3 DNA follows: TGTGCCAGCAGTTCAATATCCTCGGACAGAGGGACTAGGTCCGCTTTCTTT.

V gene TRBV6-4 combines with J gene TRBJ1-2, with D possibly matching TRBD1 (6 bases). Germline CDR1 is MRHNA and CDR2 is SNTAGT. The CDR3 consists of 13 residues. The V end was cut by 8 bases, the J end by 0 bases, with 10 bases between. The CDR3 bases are TGTGCCAGCTCGACAGGACCTAACTATGGCTACACCTTC. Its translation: CASSTGPNYGYTF.

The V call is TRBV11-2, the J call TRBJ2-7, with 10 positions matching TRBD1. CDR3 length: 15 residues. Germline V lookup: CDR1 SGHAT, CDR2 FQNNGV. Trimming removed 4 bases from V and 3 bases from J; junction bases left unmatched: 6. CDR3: CASSSGTGVFYEQYF. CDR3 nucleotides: TGTGCCAGCAGCTCCGGGACAGGGGTTTTCTACGAGCAGTACTTC.